The 29 T cell receptor beta chains below all came from one sample that was sequenced in a study of Graves' ophthalmopathy and Graves' hyperthyroidism. Investigators amplified TCR beta CDR3 regions from RNA transcripts. The workflow started with a first-round RT-PCR run with HTBI primers and then moved on to a second-round multiplex PCR. TCRdb re-called the multiplex PCR reads through MiXCR, storing one row per CDR3 protein. The sample has a few hundred thousand distinct CDR3 sequences, roughly 15% seen once. The sample comprised peripheral blood. The receptors originated from an adult woman with stable Graves' hyperthyroidism.

This clonotype was picked up a small number of times. The chain carries TRBV5-1 and TRBJ2-5; D may be TRBD1 or TRBD2 (5 bases each). The CDR3 covers 15 residues. Trimming shortened V by 3 bases and J by 1 base, and 13 bases separated the two germline ends. Germline V lookup: CDR1 SGHRS, CDR2 YFSETQ. CDR3 sequence reads: CASSSVPGPQETQYF. Written as DNA, the CDR3 is TGCGCCAGCAGCTCGGTCCCGGGACCCCAAGAGACCCAGTACTTC.

This clonotype was counted at least ten times. This chain uses TRBV2 with TRBJ2-2; 8 bases align to TRBD1. Losses at the gene ends were 5 bases for V and 9 bases for J; bases not matched to a gene: 2. Germline-derived CDR1 and CDR2 are SNHLY and FYNNEI. This CDR3 is built from 12 residues. The CDR3 DNA reads as TGTGCCAGCAGTCGGACAGGGAGGGAGCTGTTTTTT. Amino acid sequence: CASSRTGRELFF.

This clonotype has ten or more counts. The V call is TRBV9, the J call TRBJ2-5; D is unresolved. The CDR3 runs 14 residues. V shed 0 bases and J shed 1 base, with 7 bases lying between them. CDR1 is SGDLS, CDR2 YYNGEE, per germline. CDR3: CASSVGGSQETQYF. The CDR3 DNA reads TGTGCCAGCAGCGTAGGAGGTAGCCAAGAGACCCAGTACTTC.

Many counts were recorded for this clonotype. CDR3: CSVRDIRSETQYF. Written as DNA, the CDR3 is TGCAGTGTTCGGGACATCAGATCGGAGACCCAGTACTTC. The chain links TRBV20-1 to TRBJ2-5, with a possible D match to TRBD1 (6 bases). The germline V gene encodes CDR1 DFQATT and CDR2 SNEGSKA (reference sequence). V gave up 7 bases and J gave up 5 bases, with 17 bases separating them. The CDR3 contains 13 residues.

CDR3: CASSLASGELETQYF. In DNA form, the CDR3 reads TGTGCCAGCAGCTTGGCTAGCGGGGAGTTAGAGACCCAGTACTTC. The chain employs TRBV5-4 and TRBJ2-5; 9 bases align to TRBD2. Trimming at V came to 0 bases and at J to 4 bases, leaving 4 bases not matched to a gene. The CDR3 is 15 amino acids. Germline V gene lookup returns CDR1 SGHNT and CDR2 YYREEE (reference sequence).

There are many counts of this clonotype. The chain uses TRBV20-1 and TRBJ1-1, with 9 bases matching TRBD1. The CDR3 is 15 residues long. V dropped 3 bases and J dropped 6; count of bases not matched to a gene: 11. Germline V gene data show CDR1 as DFQATT and CDR2 as SNEGSKA (reference sequence). The CDR3 region is CSASPWTGESAEAFF. The CDR3 DNA reads TGCAGTGCTAGCCCATGGACAGGGGAAAGCGCTGAAGCTTTCTTT.

This clonotype was observed at least ten times. V gene TRBV27 combines with J gene TRBJ2-2; TRBD2 aligns across 13 bases. V was pared by 6 bases and J by 4 bases, with 11 bases of the junction left unmatched. From germline, CDR1 is MNHEY and CDR2 SMNVEV (reference sequence). The CDR3 covers 18 residues. The CDR3 is CASSTARTSGRFTGELFF. The CDR3 DNA reads TGTGCCAGCAGCACCGCCCGGACTAGCGGGAGATTCACCGGGGAGCTGTTTTTT.

This clonotype was counted many times. This chain joins TRBV5-1 and TRBJ1-1, with a tentative D call TRBD1 (6 bases). The CDR3 extends over 15 amino acids. The germline V gene encodes CDR1 SGHRS and CDR2 YFSETQ. Trimming removed 4 bases from V and 6 bases from J, with 19 bases in between. The DNA of the CDR3 is TGCGCCAGCAGCGAGGAACAGGGTGCTTTCTCTGAAGCTTTCTTT. This codes for CASSEEQGAFSEAFF.

This clonotype was seen many times. An end of the junction does not agree with germline; a read error may underlie this. V usage is TRBV12-3 or TRBV12-4 and J usage is TRBJ2-2, with no clear D. The CDR3 is 13 residues long. CDR3 amino acids: CAGSPPNTGELFF. The DNA of the CDR3 is TGTGCCGGCAGCCCCCCTAACACCGGGGAGCTGTTTTTT.

This CDR3 reads CASTLGIQGQPQHF. In DNA, the CDR3 is TGTGCCTCCACATTGGGGATACAGGGGCAGCCCCAGCATTTT. J is TRBJ1-5 and V is TRBV15, with TRBD1 matching over 7 bases. The V and J ends lost 11 bases and 7 bases, in that order; junction bases with no gene match: 14. The length of the CDR3 is 14 residues. CDR1 is LNHNV, CDR2 YYDKDF, per germline (reference sequence).

The rearrangement joins TRBV9 to TRBJ1-1, with 9 nucleotides matching TRBD1. The CDR3 has 14 amino acids. The V and J ends lost 3 bases and 3 bases, in that order; junction bases with no gene match: 3. CDR1 is SGDLS and CDR2 is YYNGEE in the germline V gene. CDR3 in amino acids: CASSAGTGHTEAFF. In DNA, the CDR3 is TGTGCCAGCAGCGCCGGGACAGGGCACACTGAAGCTTTCTTT.

J is TRBJ2-2 and V is TRBV4-3; D is perhaps TRBD2 (5 bases). Trimming shortened V by 6 bases and J by 1 base, and 12 bases separated the two germline ends. CDR3 length equals 15 residues. The V gene's germline CDR1 is LGHNA and CDR2 YSLEER. CDR3 sequence (DNA): TGCGCCAGCAGTTCGGACTCTATGAACACCGGGGAGCTGTTTTTT. It yields the protein CASSSDSMNTGELFF.

In this sample, this clonotype turned up many times. The J gene is TRBJ2-5, the V gene TRBV20-1; D not certain. Germline CDR1 is DFQATT and CDR2 is SNEGSKA (reference sequence). The CDR3 sequence is 11 residues long. V was clipped by 6 bases and J by 5 bases, with 10 bases between them. The CDR3: CSAPARETQYF. The CDR3 DNA reads as TGCAGTGCCCCTGCTAGGGAGACCCAGTACTTC.

This clonotype was counted many times. The chain is built from TRBV28 and TRBJ1-5; D is undetermined. This CDR3 is 15 amino acids long. Deletions cut 1 base from V and 6 bases from J, with 13 bases between. CDR1 is MDHEN and CDR2 is SYDVKM in the germline V gene. The chain's CDR3 is CASSLSWTVSQPQHF. In DNA, the CDR3 is TGTGCCAGCAGTTTATCGTGGACGGTCAGTCAGCCCCAGCATTTT.

This clonotype was found a few times. The J gene is TRBJ1-5, the V gene TRBV4-2, with TRBD1 matching 7 bases. Germline V gives CDR1 LGHNA, CDR2 YNFKEQ. Losses at the gene ends were 0 bases for V and 6 bases for J; bases not matched to a gene: 2. The CDR3 runs 14 residues. CDR3 coding DNA: TGTGCCAGCAGCCAAGAAAGGGGGCCTCAGCCCCAGCATTTT. Protein product: CASSQERGPQPQHF.

This clonotype was seen ten or more times. The chain uses TRBV12-3 or TRBV12-4 and TRBJ1-2; TRBD1 agrees at 7 bases. Unmatched junction bases numbered 14, after V lost 8 bases and J lost 5 bases. CDR3 length equals 15 residues. The DNA for the CDR3 is TGTGCCAGCGCGCCCGTGACAGGGAGAGAGTATGGCTACACCTTC. Translating it yields CASAPVTGREYGYTF.

In its sample, this clonotype was seen many times. The chain has TRBV20-1 and TRBJ2-5; D uncertain. The V gene's germline CDR1 is DFQATT and CDR2 SNEGSKA (reference sequence). The CDR3 is 12 residues long. V was trimmed by 2 bases and J by 3 bases, leaving 7 bases between them. The CDR3 bases are TGCAGTGCTAGAAGTCAGGAAGAGACCCAGTACTTC. This encodes CSARSQEETQYF.

This clonotype is a singleton in its sample. V usage is TRBV5-1 and J usage is TRBJ2-7, with D perhaps matching TRBD1 or TRBD2 (9 bases each). The germline CDR1 and CDR2 sequences are SGHRS and YFSETQ. Trimming removed 3 bases from V and 2 bases from J, with 15 bases in between. This CDR3 region has 15 residues. The CDR3 reads CASSSSGTGTYEQYF. The DNA for the CDR3 is TGCGCCAGCAGCTCTAGCGGGACAGGGACCTACGAGCAGTACTTC.

This clonotype came up many times. The chain couples TRBV29-1 to TRBJ2-7; 10 bases match TRBD2. The CDR3 contains 15 residues. The V gene's germline CDR1 is SQVTM and CDR2 ANQGSEA. J lost 7 bases, V lost 6 bases, and 15 bases had no gene match. The CDR3 is CSVTLAGRRLWEQYF. CDR3 in DNA: TGCAGCGTCACACTAGCGGGACGAAGGCTTTGGGAGCAGTACTTC.

This clonotype was seen many times. V is TRBV12-3 or TRBV12-4 and J is TRBJ2-2; D call uncertain. This CDR3 has 15 residues. V gave up 7 bases and J gave up 5 bases, with 17 bases separating them. CDR3 residues: CASNYWGLGTGELFF. The CDR3 DNA reads TGTGCCAGCAACTACTGGGGATTGGGGACCGGGGAGCTGTTTTTT.

This clonotype was recorded at least ten times. The chain links TRBV27 to TRBJ2-5; D remains ambiguous. Germline V gives CDR1 MNHEY, CDR2 SMNVEV (reference sequence). Trimming left V 6 bases short and J 7 bases short, with 15 bases between. This CDR3 contains 13 residues. CDR3 sequence reads: CASRPTGGRTQYF. The CDR3, as DNA: TGTGCCAGCAGACCGACGGGCGGCAGGACCCAGTACTTC.

This clonotype occurred many times. The J gene is TRBJ1-5, the V gene TRBV12-3 or TRBV12-4; D not resolved. Trimming removed 7 bases at V and 4 bases at J, with 11 bases between. CDR3 length: 13 amino acids. The CDR3 loop reads CASTDDLNQPQHF. In nucleotides, the CDR3 is TGTGCCAGCACCGACGACTTAAATCAGCCCCAGCATTTT.

This clonotype has a count of ten or more. The chain has TRBV15 and TRBJ2-5, with 9 bases lining up with TRBD2. Germline trimming cut 5 bases from V and 1 base from J; bases unmatched to any gene: 2. Germline V gene sequence: CDR1 LNHNV, CDR2 YYDKDF (reference sequence). CDR3 length equals 14 residues. The CDR3 loop reads CATSEREAQETQYF. CDR3 coding DNA: TGTGCCACCAGCGAGCGGGAGGCCCAAGAGACCCAGTACTTC.

This clonotype was found many times. The chain combines TRBV6-5 with TRBJ2-5; D might be TRBD1 (5 bases). CDR1 MNHEY and CDR2 SVGAGI come from the germline V gene. There are 14 residues in the CDR3. The V end was cut by 2 bases, the J end by 5 bases, with 12 bases between. The CDR3 sequence: CASSYSRVGETQYF. DNA for the CDR3: TGTGCCAGCAGTTACAGCAGGGTTGGGGAGACCCAGTACTTC.

This clonotype was seen at least ten times. V and J are TRBV27 and TRBJ2-5; 7 nucleotides match TRBD1. The CDR3 covers 15 residues. Germline trimming cut 4 bases from V and 4 bases from J; bases unmatched to any gene: 9. Germline assignment: CDR1 MNHEY and CDR2 SMNVEV (reference sequence). The CDR3 bases are TGTGCCAGCAGTTCCTATTTGACAGGGCTAGAGACCCAGTACTTC. It codes for CASSSYLTGLETQYF.

This clonotype turned up a few times. A much larger clone sits a single nucleotide away, making a read error possible. The chain combines TRBV12-3 or TRBV12-4 with TRBJ2-2, with TRBD2 matching over 9 bases. This CDR3 region has 15 residues. In nucleotides, the CDR3 is TGTGCCAGCAGTTTAAGTCTAGCGGGGCCTAGGGGGCTGTGTTTT. It translates to CASSLSLAGPRGLCF.

This clonotype appeared a few times. A read error may produce the germline difference seen at one junction end. The chain couples TRBV10-3 to TRBJ2-7; possibly TRBD1 or TRBD2 for D (5 bases each). The CDR3 spans 15 residues. Germline assignment: CDR1 ENHRY and CDR2 SYGVKD. CDR3 loop: CATWDDGFGSCEQYF. The CDR3, as DNA: TGTGCCACCTGGGACGACGGGTTTGGCTCCTGCGAGCAGTACTTC.

Ten or more counts support this clonotype. The chain joins TRBV5-4 to TRBJ2-2; tentative D call: TRBD1 (6 bases). The CDR3 has 16 residues. The V gene lost 4 bases and the J gene lost 0 bases, with 13 bases spanning the gap. Germline values: CDR1 SGHNT, CDR2 YYREEE (reference sequence). The DNA for the CDR3 is TGTGCCAGCAGCCGGACCGGGACATCGAACACCGGGGAGCTGTTTTTT. It encodes CASSRTGTSNTGELFF.

In this sample, this clonotype turned up many times. This chain links TRBV6-2 or TRBV6-3 with TRBJ1-1; D gene ambiguous. CDR3 length: 13 residues. CDR1 is MNHEY, CDR2 SVGEGT, per germline. Trimming took 4 bases from V and 1 from J, leaving 7 bases between them. The CDR3 bases are TGTGCCAGCAGTTTGTGGCAGAACACTGAAGCTTTCTTT. Protein sequence: CASSLWQNTEAFF.